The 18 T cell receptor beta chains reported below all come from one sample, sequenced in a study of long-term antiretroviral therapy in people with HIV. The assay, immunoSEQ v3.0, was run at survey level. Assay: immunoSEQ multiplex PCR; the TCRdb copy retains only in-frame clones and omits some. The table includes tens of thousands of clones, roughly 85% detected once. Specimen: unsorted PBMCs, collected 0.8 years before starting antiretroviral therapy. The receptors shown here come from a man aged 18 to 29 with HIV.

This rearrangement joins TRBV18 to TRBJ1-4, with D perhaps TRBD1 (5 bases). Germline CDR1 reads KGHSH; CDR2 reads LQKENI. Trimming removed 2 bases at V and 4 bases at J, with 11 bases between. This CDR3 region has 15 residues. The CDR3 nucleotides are TGTGCCAGCTCACCAGGCAGGGTTTTTAATGAAAAACTGTTTTTT. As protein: CASSPGRVFNEKLFF.

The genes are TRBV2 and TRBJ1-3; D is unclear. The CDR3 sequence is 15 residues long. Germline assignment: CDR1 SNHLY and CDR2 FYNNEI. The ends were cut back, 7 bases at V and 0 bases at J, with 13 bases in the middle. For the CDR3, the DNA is TGTGCCAGCATGGGGTGGAGCTTCTCTGGAAACACCATATATTTT. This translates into CASMGWSFSGNTIYF. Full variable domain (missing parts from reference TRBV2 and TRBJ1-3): EPEVTQTPSHQVTQMGQEVILRCVPISNHLYFYWYRQILGQKVEFLVSFYNNEISEKSEIFDDQFSVERPDGSNFTLKIRSTKLEDSAMYFCASMGWSFSGNTIYFGEGSWLTVV.

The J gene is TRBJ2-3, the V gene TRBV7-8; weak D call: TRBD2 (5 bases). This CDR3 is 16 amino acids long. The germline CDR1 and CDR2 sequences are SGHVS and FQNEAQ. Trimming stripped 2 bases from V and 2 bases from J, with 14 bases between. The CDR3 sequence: CASSLWEFGDTDTQYF. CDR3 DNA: TGTGCCAGCAGCTTATGGGAGTTTGGGGACACAGATACGCAGTATTTT.

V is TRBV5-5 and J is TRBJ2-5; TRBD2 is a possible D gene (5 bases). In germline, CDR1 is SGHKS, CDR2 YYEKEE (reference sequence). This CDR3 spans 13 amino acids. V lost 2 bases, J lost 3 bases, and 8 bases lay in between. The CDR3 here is CASSFLAEETQYF. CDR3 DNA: TGTGCCAGCAGCTTTCTAGCAGAAGAGACCCAGTACTTC. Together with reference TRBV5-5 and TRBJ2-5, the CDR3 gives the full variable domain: DAGVTQSPTHLIKTRGQQVTLRCSPISGHKSVSWYQQVLGQGPQFIFQYYEKEERGRGNFPDRFSARQFPNYSSELNVNALLLGDSALYLCASSFLAEETQYFGPGTRLLVL.

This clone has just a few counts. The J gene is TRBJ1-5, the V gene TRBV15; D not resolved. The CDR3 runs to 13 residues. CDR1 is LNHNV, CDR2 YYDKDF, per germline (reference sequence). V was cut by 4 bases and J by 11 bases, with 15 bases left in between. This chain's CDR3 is CATSMTQQEAQHF. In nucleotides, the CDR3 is TGTGCCACCAGCATGACACAGCAGGAGGCCCAGCATTTT.

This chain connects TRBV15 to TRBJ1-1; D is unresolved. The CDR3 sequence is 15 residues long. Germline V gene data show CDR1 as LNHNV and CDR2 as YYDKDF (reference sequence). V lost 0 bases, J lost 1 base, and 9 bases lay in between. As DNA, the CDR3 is TGTGCCACCAGCAGAGATAGGGCATCGAACACTGAAGCTTTCTTT. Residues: CATSRDRASNTEAFF.

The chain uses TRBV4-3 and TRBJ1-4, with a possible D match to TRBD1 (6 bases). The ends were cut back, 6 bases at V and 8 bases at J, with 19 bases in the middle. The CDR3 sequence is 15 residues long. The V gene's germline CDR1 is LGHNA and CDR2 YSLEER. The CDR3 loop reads CASSLQAGAEEKLFF. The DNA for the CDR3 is TGCGCCAGCAGTCTTCAGGCGGGGGCTGAAGAAAAACTGTTTTTT.

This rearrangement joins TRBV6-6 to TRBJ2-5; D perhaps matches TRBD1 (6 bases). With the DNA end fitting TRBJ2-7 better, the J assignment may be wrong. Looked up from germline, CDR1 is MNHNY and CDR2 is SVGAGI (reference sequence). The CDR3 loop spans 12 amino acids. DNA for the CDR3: TGTGCCAGTGGACCGAGGACAGACGAGCAGTACTTC. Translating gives CASGPRTDEQYF.

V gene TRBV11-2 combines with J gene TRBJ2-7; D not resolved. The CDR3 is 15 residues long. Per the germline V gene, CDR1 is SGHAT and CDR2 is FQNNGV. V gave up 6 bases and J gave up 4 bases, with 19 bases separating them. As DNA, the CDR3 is TGTGCCAGCAGTTCGACTCGTGGGTATCCTTACGAGCAGTACTTC. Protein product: CASSSTRGYPYEQYF.

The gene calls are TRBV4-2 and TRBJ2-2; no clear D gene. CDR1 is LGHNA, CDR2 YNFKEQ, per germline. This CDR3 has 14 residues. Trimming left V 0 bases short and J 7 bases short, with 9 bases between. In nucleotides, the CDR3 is TGTGCCAGCAGCCAAGATGCAGACGACGGGGAGCTGTTTTTT. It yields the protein CASSQDADDGELFF.

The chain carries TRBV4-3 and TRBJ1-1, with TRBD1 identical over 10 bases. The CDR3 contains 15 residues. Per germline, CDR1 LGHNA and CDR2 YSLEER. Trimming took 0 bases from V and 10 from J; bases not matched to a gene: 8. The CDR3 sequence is CASSQDSTGTGVAFF. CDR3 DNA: TGCGCCAGCAGCCAAGACTCGACCGGGACAGGGGTAGCTTTCTTT.

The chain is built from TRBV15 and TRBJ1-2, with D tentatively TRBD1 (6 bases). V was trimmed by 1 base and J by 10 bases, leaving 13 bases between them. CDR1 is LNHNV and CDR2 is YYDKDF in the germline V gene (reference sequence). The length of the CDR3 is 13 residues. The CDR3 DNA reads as TGTGCCACCAGCAGAGCCCGGGCGGGGGCCTACACCTTC. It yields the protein CATSRARAGAYTF.

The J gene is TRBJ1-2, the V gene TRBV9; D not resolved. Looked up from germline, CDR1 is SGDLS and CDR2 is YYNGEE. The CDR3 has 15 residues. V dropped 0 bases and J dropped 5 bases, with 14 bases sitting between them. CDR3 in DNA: TGTGCCAGCAGCGTAGCGCCGAGTTCCCCTTATGGCTACACCTTC. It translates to CASSVAPSSPYGYTF. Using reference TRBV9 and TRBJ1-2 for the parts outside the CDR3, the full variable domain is DSGVTQTPKHLITATGQRVTLRCSPRSGDLSVYWYQQSLDQGLQFLIQYYNGEERAKGNILERFSAQQFPDLHSELNLSSLELGDSALYFCASSVAPSSPYGYTFGSGTRLTVV.

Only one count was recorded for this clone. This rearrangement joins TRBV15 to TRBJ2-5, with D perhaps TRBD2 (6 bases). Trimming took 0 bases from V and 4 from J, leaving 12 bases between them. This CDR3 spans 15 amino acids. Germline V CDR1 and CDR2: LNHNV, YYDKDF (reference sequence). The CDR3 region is CATSRDIGDSETQYF. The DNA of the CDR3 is TGTGCCACCAGCAGAGATATTGGGGACTCAGAGACCCAGTACTTC.

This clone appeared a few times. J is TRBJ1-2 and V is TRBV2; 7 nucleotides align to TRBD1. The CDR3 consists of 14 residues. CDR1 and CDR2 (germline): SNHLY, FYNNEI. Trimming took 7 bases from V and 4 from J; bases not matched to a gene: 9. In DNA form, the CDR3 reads TGTGCCAGCACCATGAACCGGGACAGCTATGGCTACACCTTC. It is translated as CASTMNRDSYGYTF.

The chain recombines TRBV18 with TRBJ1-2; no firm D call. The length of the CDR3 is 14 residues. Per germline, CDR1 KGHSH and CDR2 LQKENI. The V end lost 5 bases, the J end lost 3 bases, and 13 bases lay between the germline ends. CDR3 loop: CASSGGRQDYGYTF. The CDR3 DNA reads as TGTGCCAGCTCAGGTGGGAGACAAGACTATGGCTACACCTTC.

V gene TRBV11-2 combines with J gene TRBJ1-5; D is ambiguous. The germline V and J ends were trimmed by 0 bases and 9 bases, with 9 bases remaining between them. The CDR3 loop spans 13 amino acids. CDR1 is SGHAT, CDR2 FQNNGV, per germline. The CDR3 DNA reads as TGTGCCAGCAGCTTAGAGACCATCGGGCCCCAGCATTTT. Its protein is CASSLETIGPQHF.

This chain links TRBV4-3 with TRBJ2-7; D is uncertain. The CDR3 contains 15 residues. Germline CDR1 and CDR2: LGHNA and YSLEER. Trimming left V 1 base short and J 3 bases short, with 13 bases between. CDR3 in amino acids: CASSQGNQRNYEQYF. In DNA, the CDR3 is TGCGCCAGCAGCCAAGGGAACCAGAGGAACTACGAGCAGTACTTC.